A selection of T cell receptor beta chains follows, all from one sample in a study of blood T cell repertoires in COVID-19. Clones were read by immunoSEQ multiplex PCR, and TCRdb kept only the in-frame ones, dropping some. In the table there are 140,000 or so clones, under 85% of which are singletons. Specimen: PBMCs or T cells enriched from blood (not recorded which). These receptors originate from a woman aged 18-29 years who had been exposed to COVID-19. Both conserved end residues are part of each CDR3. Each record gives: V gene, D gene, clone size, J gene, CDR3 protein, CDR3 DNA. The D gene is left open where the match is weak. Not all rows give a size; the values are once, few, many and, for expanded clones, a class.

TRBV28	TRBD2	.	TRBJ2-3	CASSLNGLAGRGDTQYF	TGTGCCAGCAGCCTAAACGGACTAGCGGGCCGCGGGGATACGCAGTATTTT
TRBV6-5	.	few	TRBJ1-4	CATSMGGEKLFF	TGTGCCACCTCGATGGGGGGAGAAAAACTGTTTTTT
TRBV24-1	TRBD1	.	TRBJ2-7	CATTGTGDEQYF	TGTGCCACCACCGGGACAGGGGACGAGCAGTACTTC
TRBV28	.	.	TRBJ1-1	CASWSGGTEAFF	TGTGCCAGCTGGTCGGGAGGTACTGAAGCTTTCTTT
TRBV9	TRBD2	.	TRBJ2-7	CASSATSGSHSYEQYF	TGTGCCAGCAGCGCTACTAGCGGGAGTCACTCCTACGAGCAGTACTTC
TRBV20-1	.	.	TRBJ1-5	CSATQRGAQHF	TGCAGTGCTACGCAGAGAGGAGCCCAGCATTTT
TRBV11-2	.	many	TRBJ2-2	CASRPLGREVTGELFF	TGTGCCAGCAGGCCCTTGGGGCGGGAAGTTACCGGGGAGCTGTTTTTT
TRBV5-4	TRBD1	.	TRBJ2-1	CALTRQGADEQFF	TGTGCCTTAACAAGACAGGGGGCAGATGAGCAGTTCTTC
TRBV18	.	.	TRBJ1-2	CASSPPGLGQGIYGYTF	TGTGCCAGCTCACCACCAGGTTTGGGCCAGGGGATCTATGGCTACACCTTC
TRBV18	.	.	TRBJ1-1	CASSQGENTEAFF	TGTGCCAGCTCACAGGGGGAGAACACTGAAGCTTTCTTT
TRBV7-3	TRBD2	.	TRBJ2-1	CASSPRLAGDEQFF	TGTGCCAGCAGCCCCCGACTAGCGGGTGATGAGCAGTTCTTC
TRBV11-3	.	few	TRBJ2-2	CASSLEQGGNGELFF	TGTGCCAGCAGCTTAGAGCAGGGTGGCAACGGGGAGCTGTTTTTT
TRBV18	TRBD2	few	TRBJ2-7	CASSLGPSGFDEQYF	TGTGCCAGCTCACTGGGGCCTAGCGGGTTCGACGAGCAGTACTTC
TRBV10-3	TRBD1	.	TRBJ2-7	CAISDRTGGSEQYF	TGTGCCATCAGTGATAGGACAGGGGGCTCCGAGCAGTACTTC
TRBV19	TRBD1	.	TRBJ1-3	CASQAGTGGYTIYF	TGTGCCAGTCAAGCCGGGACAGGAGGTTACACCATATATTTT
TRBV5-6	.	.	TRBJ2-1	CASFRASYNEQFF	TGTGCCAGTTTCAGGGCCTCCTACAATGAGCAGTTCTTC
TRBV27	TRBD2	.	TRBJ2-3	CASSLVLAGGTDTQYF	TGTGCCAGCAGTTTGGTGTTAGCGGGTGGCACAGATACGCAGTATTTT
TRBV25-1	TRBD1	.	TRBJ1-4	CASSEGQGARVFNEKLFF	TGTGCCAGCAGTGAAGGACAGGGCGCGCGGGTCTTTAATGAAAAACTGTTTTTT
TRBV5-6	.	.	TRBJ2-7	CASSFVSGIPYEQYF	TGTGCCAGCAGCTTTGTATCCGGGATTCCCTACGAGCAGTACTTC
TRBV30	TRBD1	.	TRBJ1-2	CAWSGWGQGATNYGYTF	TGTGCCTGGAGTGGGTGGGGACAGGGCGCTACTAACTATGGCTACACCTTC
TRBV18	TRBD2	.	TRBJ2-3	CASSPRTSLSTDTQYF	TGTGCCAGCTCACCTCGGACTAGCCTAAGCACAGATACGCAGTATTTT
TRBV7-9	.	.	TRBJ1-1	CASSQQGGDTEAFF	TGTGCCAGCAGTCAACAGGGTGGTGACACTGAAGCTTTCTTT
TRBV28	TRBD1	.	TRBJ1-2	CASSLGYRGGYTF	TGTGCCAGCAGTTTAGGATACAGGGGGGGCTACACCTTC
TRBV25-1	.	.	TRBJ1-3	CASSASQGMGAGNTIYF	TGTGCCAGCAGTGCGTCCCAGGGGATGGGGGCCGGAAACACCATATATTTT
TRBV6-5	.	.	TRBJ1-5	CASSYAQGTQPQHF	TGTGCCAGCAGTTACGCACAGGGAACCCAGCCCCAGCATTTT
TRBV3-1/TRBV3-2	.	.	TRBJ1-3	CASSQVGGSSGNTIYF	TGTGCCAGCAGCCAAGTCGGGGGGTCCTCTGGAAACACCATATATTTT
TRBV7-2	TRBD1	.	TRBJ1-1	CASSDRGAEAFF	TGTGCCAGCAGCGACAGGGGGGCTGAAGCTTTCTTT
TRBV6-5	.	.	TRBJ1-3	CASSYSATFGGNTIYF	TGTGCCAGCAGTTACTCCGCGACATTTGGAGGAAACACCATATATTTT
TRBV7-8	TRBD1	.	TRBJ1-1	CASSYRRTGDSSRWAFF	TGTGCCAGCAGCTATAGAAGGACTGGGGACAGTTCTCGGTGGGCTTTCTTT